The 20 T cell receptor beta chains listed next were all sequenced from one sample in a study of vaccination and CD4 T cells after COVID-19. Scientists ran DNA taken from cultured CD4+ T cells through the Oncomine TCR Beta short-read assay for sequencing. TCRdb called the PCR reads again in MiXCR, with one record for every CDR3 protein. Here the sample spans about 7,800 distinct CDR3 sequences, approximately 59% being singletons. Regarding treatment: approximately nine-day PBMC culture with coronavirus spike peptide pools or control peptides (ViraFEST assay). Their antigens are not known. The sample taken for sequencing was CD4+ T cells from blood, cultured in vitro. The origin of the receptors is a human donor who had recovered from COVID-19.

A single count supports this clonotype. V is TRBV7-2 and J is TRBJ1-1, with 9 bases aligning to TRBD1. V gave up 5 bases and J gave up 4 bases; unmatched junction bases: 5. CDR1 and CDR2 (germline): SGHTA, FQGNSA. The CDR3 runs to 14 residues. The CDR3 loop is CASSKDRGSTEAFF. The CDR3 DNA follows: TGTGCCAGCAGCAAGGACAGGGGTAGCACTGAAGCTTTCTTT.

This clonotype was seen only a few times. The rearrangement links TRBV5-1 to TRBJ1-6; D perhaps matches TRBD1 (5 bases). The CDR3 has 15 amino acids. Trimming shortened V by 0 bases and J by 9 bases, and 13 bases separated the two germline ends. CDR1 SGHRS and CDR2 YFSETQ come from the germline V gene. This CDR3 is CASSLGVGVGSPLHF. The CDR3 DNA follows: TGCGCCAGCAGCTTGGGAGTGGGGGTTGGTTCACCCCTCCACTTT.

The gene calls are TRBV6-5 and TRBJ2-3; 7 positions match TRBD1. The V and J ends lost 2 bases and 3 bases, in that order; junction bases with no gene match: 5. Germline V gives CDR1 MNHEY, CDR2 SVGAGI. CDR3 length: 15 amino acids. The CDR3 DNA is TGTGCCAGCAGTTACCTGGGACAGAGAACAGATACGCAGTATTTT. This translates into CASSYLGQRTDTQYF.

This sequence joins TRBV15 and TRBJ1-1; D remains ambiguous. This CDR3 is 14 amino acids long. V lost 0 bases, J lost 1 base, and 6 bases lay in between. Germline CDR1 reads LNHNV; CDR2 reads YYDKDF (reference sequence). The CDR3 loop is CATSRDVGNTEAFF. Written as DNA, the CDR3 is TGTGCCACCAGCAGAGATGTGGGGAACACTGAAGCTTTCTTT.

The sample holds one count of this clonotype. This chain connects TRBV27 to TRBJ2-3; D is uncertain. Germline V CDR1 and CDR2: MNHEY, SMNVEV (reference sequence). This CDR3 is built from 14 residues. Trimming removed 3 bases at V and 0 bases at J, with 7 bases between. CDR3 in DNA: TGTGCCAGCAGTTTTGTCCATAGCACAGATACGCAGTATTTT. Its translation: CASSFVHSTDTQYF.

The V gene is TRBV12-3 or TRBV12-4, the J gene TRBJ1-6; no reliable D call. Trimming removed 7 bases from V and 10 bases from J, with 17 bases in between. This CDR3 region has 14 residues. The CDR3, as DNA: TGTGCCAGCACCCTACGGGTGCTGGGGTCACCCCTCCACTTT. This translates into CASTLRVLGSPLHF.

The V and J genes are TRBV21-1 and TRBJ1-3; TRBD1 is taken as the D call from the table, unchecked against the DNA. TRBV21-1 is recorded as a pseudogene. CDR3 length equals 17 residues. CDR3 DNA: TGTGCCAGCAGCGAAAAACAGGGGCTGAGCTCTGGAAACACCATATATTTT. Its translation: CASSEKQGLSSGNTIYF.

The rearrangement links TRBV20-1 to TRBJ1-4; a possible D gene is TRBD1 (6 bases). This CDR3 contains 13 residues. Germline assignment: CDR1 DFQATT and CDR2 SNEGSKA (reference sequence). Deletions cut 4 bases from V and 16 bases from J, with 22 bases between. CDR3 in amino acids: CSATNREGGYKFF. In DNA form, the CDR3 reads TGCAGTGCTACAAACCGGGAGGGGGGCTATAAGTTTTTT.

CDR3 in amino acids: CSAREDINYGYTF. Here the CDR3 DNA reads TGCAGTGCTAGAGAAGACATTAACTATGGCTACACCTTC. This chain uses TRBV20-1 with TRBJ1-2; D is uncertain. This CDR3 is 13 amino acids long. Germline V gives CDR1 DFQATT, CDR2 SNEGSKA (reference sequence). V gave up 0 bases and J gave up 1 base, with 6 bases separating them.

The CDR3 DNA is TGTGCCAGCATAGCAGTCCCTCGGGGTGGCTACACCTTC. This encodes CASIAVPRGGYTF. This rearrangement joins TRBV2 to TRBJ1-2; no reliable D call. The length of the CDR3 is 13 residues. Trimming shortened V by 7 bases and J by 7 bases, and 16 bases separated the two germline ends. CDR1 SNHLY and CDR2 FYNNEI come from the germline V gene. Using reference TRBV2 and TRBJ1-2 for the parts outside the CDR3, the full variable domain is EPEVTQTPSHQVTQMGQEVILRCVPISNHLYFYWYRQILGQKVEFLVSFYNNEISEKSEIFDDQFSVERPDGSNFTLKIRSTKLEDSAMYFCASIAVPRGGYTFGSGTRLTVV.

The chain uses TRBV4-1 and TRBJ1-5, with D uncertain. The germline CDR1 and CDR2 sequences are MGHRA and YSYEKL. The CDR3 is 15 residues long. The V end was cut by 0 bases, the J end by 4 bases, with 10 bases between. The DNA for the CDR3 is TGCGCCAGCAGCCAAGAGCCCGGCTCGAATCAGCCCCAGCATTTT. It encodes CASSQEPGSNQPQHF.

This clonotype was found once. The gene calls are TRBV5-6 and TRBJ2-5; weak D call: TRBD1 (6 bases). The germline gives CDR1 SGHDT, CDR2 YYEEEE. The CDR3 loop spans 17 amino acids. The V gene lost 4 bases and the J gene lost 0 bases, with 19 bases spanning the gap. As DNA, the CDR3 is TGTGCCAGCAGCCTCTTAGGTAGGGACAAGTACCAAGAGACCCAGTACTTC. Translated: CASSLLGRDKYQETQYF. Based on the CDR3 plus reference TRBV5-6 and TRBJ2-5, the full variable domain is DAGVTQSPTHLIKTRGQQVTLRCSPKSGHDTVSWYQQALGQGPQFIFQYYEEEERQRGNFPDRFSGHQFPNYSSELNVNALLLGDSALYLCASSLLGRDKYQETQYFGPGTRLLVL.

The chain recombines TRBV24-1 with TRBJ2-3, with a possible D match to TRBD2 (6 bases). Germline V lookup: CDR1 KGHDR, CDR2 SFDVKD. Trimming left V 9 bases short and J 2 bases short, with 11 bases between. The CDR3 consists of 13 residues. CDR3 bases: TGTGCCACCGGGGGACTTGACACAGATACGCAGTATTTT. Its protein is CATGGLDTDTQYF.

This CDR3 reads CSAGTDLSSYEQYF. The CDR3 bases are TGCAGTGCCGGGACAGACCTGTCCAGCTACGAGCAGTACTTC. The V gene is TRBV20-1, the J gene TRBJ2-7; 7 positions match TRBD1. Germline assignment: CDR1 DFQATT and CDR2 SNEGSKA (reference sequence). After removal of 6 bases from V and 3 bases from J, the junction contained 11 bases not matched to a gene. The CDR3 totals 14 residues.

The chain couples TRBV2 to TRBJ1-6; no clear D. The CDR3 is 13 amino acids. Germline V gene sequence: CDR1 SNHLY, CDR2 FYNNEI. Between the trimmed V and J ends, which lost 7 bases and 9 bases, there was a span of 13 bases. The CDR3 DNA follows: TGTGCCAGCAAGCCCCAGGCGAGTTCACCCCTCCACTTT. Translation gives CASKPQASSPLHF.

This chain connects TRBV24-1 to TRBJ2-3, with TRBD2 as a possible D gene (6 bases). V lost 5 bases and J 1 base, leaving 15 bases between the germline ends. CDR1 is KGHDR and CDR2 is SFDVKD in the germline V gene. The CDR3 length is 16 residues. CDR3 coding DNA: TGTGCCACCAGTGCCACCCGGGACTTCGGCACAGATACGCAGTATTTT. It is translated as CATSATRDFGTDTQYF.

The gene calls are TRBV19 and TRBJ2-7; TRBD2 agrees at 11 bases. Unmatched junction bases numbered 2, after V lost 6 bases and J lost 4 bases. Germline-derived CDR1 and CDR2 are LNHDA and SQIVND (reference sequence). The length of the CDR3 is 13 residues. The CDR3 reads CASRASGRYEQYF. CDR3 DNA: TGTGCCAGTAGAGCTAGCGGGAGGTACGAGCAGTACTTC. The variable domain in full, with the rest retrieved from reference TRBV19 and TRBJ2-7, is DGGITQSPKYLFRKEGQNVTLSCEQNLNHDAMYWYRQDPGQGLRLIYYSQIVNDFQKGDIAEGYSVSREKKESFPLTVTSAQKNPTAFYLCASRASGRYEQYFGPGTRLTVT.

The table lists this clonotype with a few counts. This chain links TRBV19 with TRBJ2-7, with TRBD2 matching over 15 bases. This CDR3 comprises 16 residues. With V trimmed by 8 bases and J by 5 bases, 10 bases remained unmatched. The germline V gene has CDR1 LNHDA and CDR2 SQIVND (reference sequence). The CDR3 bases are TGTGCCAGTTCTGTCGGACTAGCGGGAGGGAGAAACGAGCAGTACTTC. Protein sequence: CASSVGLAGGRNEQYF.

V and J are TRBV6-1 and TRBJ1-4; no clear D. The CDR3 length is 11 residues. V was cut by 3 bases and J by 8 bases, with 4 bases left in between. Germline-derived CDR1 and CDR2 are MNHNS and SASEGT. CDR3 sequence (DNA): TGTGCCAGCAGTGAGAACGAAAAACTGTTTTTT. This translates into CASSENEKLFF.

The rearrangement links TRBV7-2 to TRBJ2-7, with TRBD2 matching 12 bases. Germline trimming cut 1 base from V and 6 bases from J; bases unmatched to any gene: 13. Germline CDR1 SGHTA, CDR2 FQGNSA. This CDR3 contains 18 residues. CDR3 amino acids: CASSLVGGSASGRGEQYF. The CDR3 bases are TGTGCCAGCAGCTTAGTAGGGGGATCTGCTAGCGGGAGGGGCGAGCAGTACTTC.